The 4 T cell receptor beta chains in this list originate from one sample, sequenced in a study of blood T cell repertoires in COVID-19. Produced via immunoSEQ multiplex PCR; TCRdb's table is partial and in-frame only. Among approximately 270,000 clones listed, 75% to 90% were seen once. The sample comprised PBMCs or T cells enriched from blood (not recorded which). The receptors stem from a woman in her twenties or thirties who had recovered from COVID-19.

This chain's CDR3 is CASSFRVGQPQHF. In nucleotides, the CDR3 is TGTGCCAGCAGTTTCCGGGTTGGGCAGCCCCAGCATTTT. This chain uses TRBV12-3 or TRBV12-4 with TRBJ1-5; D not certain. The CDR3 totals 13 residues. V lost 3 bases and J lost 7, with 10 bases in between.

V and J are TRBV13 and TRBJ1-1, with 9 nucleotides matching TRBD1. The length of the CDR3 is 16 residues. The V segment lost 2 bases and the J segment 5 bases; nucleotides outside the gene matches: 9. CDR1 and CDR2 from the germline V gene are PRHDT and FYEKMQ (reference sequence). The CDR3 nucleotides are TGTGCCAGCAGCTTAAGGGACAGGGCGAGGGGTACTGAAGCTTTCTTT. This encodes CASSLRDRARGTEAFF.

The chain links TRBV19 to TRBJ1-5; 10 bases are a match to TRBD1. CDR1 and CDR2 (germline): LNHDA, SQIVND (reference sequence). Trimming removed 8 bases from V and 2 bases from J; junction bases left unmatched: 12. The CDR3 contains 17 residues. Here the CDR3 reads CASAWDRGVEGNQPQHF. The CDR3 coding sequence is TGTGCCAGTGCGTGGGACAGGGGAGTAGAGGGCAATCAGCCCCAGCATTTT.

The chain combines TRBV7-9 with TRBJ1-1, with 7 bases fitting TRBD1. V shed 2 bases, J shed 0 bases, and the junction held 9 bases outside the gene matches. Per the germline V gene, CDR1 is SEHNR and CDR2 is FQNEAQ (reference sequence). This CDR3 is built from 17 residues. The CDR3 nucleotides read TGTGCCAGCAGCTTACCTGGGACAGTAGACATGAACACTGAAGCTTTCTTT. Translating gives CASSLPGTVDMNTEAFF. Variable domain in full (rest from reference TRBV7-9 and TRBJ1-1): DTGVSQNPRHKITKRGQNVTFRCDPISEHNRLYWYRQTLGQGPEFLTYFQNEAQLEKSRLLSDRFSAERPKGSFSTLEIQRTEQGDSAMYLCASSLPGTVDMNTEAFFGQGTRLTVV.